A selection of T cell receptor beta chains follows, all from one sample in a study of radiotherapy plus CTLA-4 blockade in lung cancer. Assay used: immunoSEQ multiplex PCR; TCRdb lists only in-frame clones, some missing. The sample includes some 50,000 clones, approximately 85% of them seen just once. The input for sequencing was peripheral blood, taken from a patient treated with radiotherapy plus ipilimumab. The receptors originated from a human donor with non-small cell lung cancer whose response to radiotherapy plus ipilimumab could not be evaluated. Each CDR3 is given with its conserved first and last residue. Each record gives: J gene, D gene, V gene, clone size, CDR3 protein, CDR3 DNA. D genes are given only for firm matches. Rows give clone size only sometimes, using once, few, many, or a class for an expanded clone.

TRBJ1-2 TRBD1 TRBV9 - CASSDRQGPQANYGYTF TGTGCCAGCAGCGATCGACAGGGGCCACAAGCTAACTATGGCTACACCTTC
TRBJ1-5 - TRBV19 - CASSIDSFGGGQPQHF TGTGCCAGTAGTATAGATAGCTTTGGGGGGGGTCAGCCCCAGCATTTT
TRBJ1-2 - TRBV28 - CASSQALGIRTTVGYTF TGTGCCAGCAGCCAGGCCTTGGGGATCCGGACGACAGTTGGCTACACCTTC
TRBJ1-2 - TRBV18 - CASSQTSSQGYTF TGTGCCAGCTCCCAAACCAGTTCGCAAGGCTACACCTTC
TRBJ2-7 - TRBV19 - CASTATGDLGEQYF TGTGCCAGTACCGCGACGGGTGACCTGGGCGAGCAGTACTTC
TRBJ2-3 TRBD2 TRBV7-3 - CASSLTGGSTDTQYF TGTGCCAGCAGCTTAACGGGAGGGAGCACAGATACGCAGTATTTT
TRBJ1-2 - TRBV4-3 few CASSQAGYYGYTF TGCGCCAGCAGCCAAGCAGGGTACTATGGCTACACCTTC
TRBJ2-3 TRBD2 TRBV4-3 few CASSLSSTSGGTDTQYF TGCGCCAGCAGCCTATCGTCGACTAGCGGAGGCACAGATACGCAGTATTTT
TRBJ1-5 TRBD1 TRBV27 - CASSLSAGGRSNQPQHF TGTGCCAGCAGTTTATCGGCAGGGGGTAGGAGCAATCAGCCCCAGCATTTT
TRBJ1-1 - TRBV15 - CATSRAAQINTEAFF TGTGCCACCAGCAGAGCCGCACAGATCAACACTGAAGCTTTCTTT
TRBJ2-7 TRBD2 TRBV28 once CASSLYTLAGGPYEQYF TGTGCCAGCAGTTTATACACCTTAGCGGGAGGGCCCTACGAGCAGTACTTC
TRBJ2-2 TRBD2 TRBV7-2 - CASSLGLAGVRTGELFF TGTGCCAGCAGCTTAGGACTAGCGGGAGTTCGAACCGGGGAGCTGTTTTTT
TRBJ2-1 - TRBV25-1 - CASSLHNEQFF TGTGCCAGCAGTCTCCACAATGAGCAGTTCTTC
TRBJ2-3 - TRBV9 - CASSVGGSPGTDTQYF TGTGCCAGCAGCGTAGGAGGCAGCCCCGGCACAGATACGCAGTATTTT
TRBJ2-2 TRBD2 TRBV7-9 - CASGSGRTGELFF TGTGCCTCAGGTAGCGGGAGGACCGGGGAGCTGTTTTTT
TRBJ1-1 TRBD1 TRBV10-3 - CAINKGQANTEAFF TGTGCCATCAACAAGGGACAGGCGAACACTGAAGCTTTCTTT
TRBJ1-5 TRBD1 TRBV29-1 - CSVGYGTVSNQPQHF TGCAGCGTCGGTTATGGGACAGTTAGCAATCAGCCCCAGCATTTT
TRBJ2-1 TRBD1 TRBV5-5 - CASSPGTGIYNEQFF TGTGCCAGCAGCCCGGGGACAGGGATTTACAATGAGCAGTTCTTC
TRBJ2-2 - TRBV7-2 - CASSSRVAANTGELFF TGTGCCAGCAGCTCCCGGGTAGCGGCAAACACCGGGGAGCTGTTTTTT
TRBJ2-1 - TRBV5-1 - CASSLVGSGPSYNEQFF TGCGCCAGCAGCTTGGTAGGCAGCGGGCCCTCCTACAATGAGCAGTTCTTC
TRBJ2-1 - TRBV7-9 - CASSSGGGRAYNEQFF TGTGCCAGCAGCTCCGGTGGAGGTAGGGCCTACAATGAGCAGTTCTTC
TRBJ2-5 TRBD2 TRBV2 - CASRAHSGRALQTQYF TGTGCCAGCAGGGCGCATAGCGGGAGGGCCCTCCAGACCCAGTACTTC
TRBJ1-5 TRBD1 TRBV6-1 - CASSRRGLRQPQHF TGTGCCAGCAGCCGCAGGGGGTTACGGCAGCCCCAGCATTTT
TRBJ1-5 TRBD1 TRBV10-3 - CAISESSTGGNQPQHF TGTGCCATCAGTGAGTCGAGCACAGGGGGCAATCAGCCCCAGCATTTT
TRBJ2-1 - TRBV18 - CASSPLTVALEEQFF TGTGCCAGCTCACCATTGACAGTGGCCTTGGAAGAGCAGTTCTTC
TRBJ2-1 - TRBV10-3 - CAISESGFNEQFF TGTGCCATCAGTGAGTCCGGGTTCAATGAGCAGTTCTTC
TRBJ1-2 TRBD1 TRBV7-9 - CASSTTGWGDGYTF TGTGCCAGCAGCACGACAGGGTGGGGAGATGGCTACACCTTC
TRBJ2-4 TRBD1 TRBV5-5 - CASSGDSNIQYF TGTGCCAGCAGCGGGGACAGTAACATTCAGTACTTC
TRBJ2-2 - TRBV28 - CASSLWLAVAANTGELFF TGTGCCAGCAGTTTATGGCTGGCGGTAGCAGCGAACACCGGGGAGCTGTTTTTT
TRBJ1-1 - TRBV30 - CACLPLGGVAEAFF TGTGCCTGCCTTCCCCTGGGGGGGGTCGCTGAAGCTTTCTTT
TRBJ2-5 TRBD1 TRBV30 - CACQGQPQETQYF TGTGCCTGCCAGGGACAGCCTCAAGAGACCCAGTACTTC
TRBJ2-3 - TRBV6-1 once CASSESRRGTDTQYF TGTGCCAGCAGTGAATCACGGAGAGGGACAGATACGCAGTATTTT
TRBJ1-5 - TRBV27 - CASSLGPAGQPQHF TGTGCCAGCAGTTTAGGCCCGGCGGGGCAGCCCCAGCATTTT
TRBJ1-1 - TRBV6-5 - CASTKVREGTEAFF TGTGCCAGCACTAAGGTGAGGGAAGGCACTGAAGCTTTCTTT
TRBJ2-7 - TRBV6-1 - CASSELFRQVYEQYF TGTGCCAGCAGTGAATTGTTTAGGCAGGTCTACGAGCAGTACTTC
TRBJ2-6 TRBD1 TRBV5-8 - CASRPRDRDSAGANVLTF TGTGCCAGCAGACCCAGGGACAGGGATAGCGCTGGGGCCAACGTCCTGACTTTC
TRBJ2-1 - TRBV9 - CASSDLNEQFF TGTGCCAGCAGCGATCTGAATGAGCAGTTCTTC
TRBJ2-1 - TRBV7-7 once CASSPGQGGRDNEQFF TGTGCTAGCAGCCCCGGGCAGGGAGGTCGGGATAATGAGCAGTTCTTC
TRBJ2-1 TRBD1 TRBV6-6 - CASSYRGQDNEQFF TGTGCCAGCAGTTACAGGGGGCAGGACAATGAGCAGTTCTTC
TRBJ2-7 - TRBV29-1 once CSVEGGAGSYEQYF TGCAGCGTTGAAGGCGGGGCAGGGTCCTACGAGCAGTACTTC